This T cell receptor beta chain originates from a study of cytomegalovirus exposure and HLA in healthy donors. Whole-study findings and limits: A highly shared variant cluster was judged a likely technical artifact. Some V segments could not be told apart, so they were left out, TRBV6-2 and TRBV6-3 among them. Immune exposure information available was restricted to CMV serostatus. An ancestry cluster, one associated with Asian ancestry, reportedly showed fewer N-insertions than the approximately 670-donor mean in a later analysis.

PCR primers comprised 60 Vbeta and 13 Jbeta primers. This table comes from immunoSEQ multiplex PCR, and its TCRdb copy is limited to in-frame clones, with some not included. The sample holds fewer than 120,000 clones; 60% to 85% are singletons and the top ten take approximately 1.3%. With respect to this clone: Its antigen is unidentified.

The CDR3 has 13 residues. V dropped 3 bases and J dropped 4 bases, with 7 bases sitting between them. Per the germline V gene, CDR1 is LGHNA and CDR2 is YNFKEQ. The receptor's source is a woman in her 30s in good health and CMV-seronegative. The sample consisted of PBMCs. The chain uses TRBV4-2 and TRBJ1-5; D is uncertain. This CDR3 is CASSQGWNQPQHF. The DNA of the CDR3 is TGTGCCAGCAGCCAGGGCTGGAATCAGCCCCAGCATTTT.